A selection of T cell receptor beta chains follows, all from one sample in a study of PD-1 blockade in classical Hodgkin lymphoma. Clones were sequenced by immunoSEQ multiplex PCR, and TCRdb holds only the in-frame ones, with some missing. The data show roughly 140,000 clones, less than 80% seen once. The material was peripheral blood mononuclear cells (PBMCs), obtained before the second cycle of nivolumab. The origin of the receptors is a human donor with classical Hodgkin lymphoma. CDR3s include the opening cysteine and the closing phenylalanine or tryptophan. D genes are given only for firm matches. Rows may omit the clone size; those that give it use once, few, many or a size class.

j_call: TRBJ2-7
clone_size: -
d_call: TRBD1
cdr3_length: 16
v_call: TRBV7-9
cdr3_nt: TGTGCCAGCAGCTTGCGGGGACAGGCGAGGTATTACGAGCAGTACTTC
cdr3_aa: CASSLRGQARYYEQYF

j_call: TRBJ1-2
clone_size: few
d_call: -
cdr3_length: 19
v_call: TRBV10-3
cdr3_nt: TGTGCCATCACCAACACTCCCCGCGAACAGGCGAGCGCCGGGAAGGGCTACACCTTC
cdr3_aa: CAITNTPREQASAGKGYTF

j_call: TRBJ2-1
clone_size: -
d_call: TRBD2
cdr3_length: 16
v_call: TRBV7-9
cdr3_nt: TGTGCCAGCAGGTTCGAGAGGGCGGGGGGCTACAATGAGCAGTTCTTC
cdr3_aa: CASRFERAGGYNEQFF

j_call: TRBJ2-7
clone_size: -
d_call: -
cdr3_length: 13
v_call: TRBV6-5
cdr3_nt: TGTGCCAGCAAGGATGCGTCGAAGTCCGAGCAGTACTTC
cdr3_aa: CASKDASKSEQYF

j_call: TRBJ2-3
clone_size: medium-sized
d_call: -
cdr3_length: 14
v_call: TRBV5-6
cdr3_nt: TGTGCCAGCAGCTTGGGGGACGGAGCAGATACGCAGTATTTT
cdr3_aa: CASSLGDGADTQYF

j_call: TRBJ1-1
clone_size: -
d_call: -
cdr3_length: 13
v_call: TRBV5-1
cdr3_nt: TGCGCCAGCAGCTTGGAGATAGGGACTGAAGCTTTCTTT
cdr3_aa: CASSLEIGTEAFF

j_call: TRBJ1-4
clone_size: -
d_call: -
cdr3_length: 18
v_call: TRBV6-1
cdr3_nt: TGTGCCAGCAGTGCCGCAGGGTGGGCGACGGTCATAGATGAAAAACTGTTTTTT
cdr3_aa: CASSAAGWATVIDEKLFF

j_call: TRBJ1-4
clone_size: -
d_call: -
cdr3_length: 16
v_call: TRBV19
cdr3_nt: TGTGCCAGTAGTATAAAGCCATTTGCAACTAATGAAAAACTGTTTTTT
cdr3_aa: CASSIKPFATNEKLFF

j_call: TRBJ2-2
clone_size: few
d_call: TRBD2
cdr3_length: 14
v_call: TRBV19
cdr3_nt: TGTGCCAGTAGGCCGGCGGGAGGCACCGGGGAGCTGTTTTTT
cdr3_aa: CASRPAGGTGELFF

j_call: TRBJ2-1
clone_size: -
d_call: TRBD1
cdr3_length: 15
v_call: TRBV5-4
cdr3_nt: TGTGCCAGCAGCTTCCCCGGGACAGGGGTCAATGAGCAGTTCTTC
cdr3_aa: CASSFPGTGVNEQFF

j_call: TRBJ2-7
clone_size: many
d_call: -
cdr3_length: 15
v_call: TRBV6-5
cdr3_nt: TGTGCCAGCACCCCCCGCGCAGGATCGGGTAACGAGCAGTACTTC
cdr3_aa: CASTPRAGSGNEQYF

j_call: TRBJ1-2
clone_size: -
d_call: TRBD1
cdr3_length: 17
v_call: TRBV7-7
cdr3_nt: TGTGCTAGCAGCTTCCGGGACAGGGTGTACCTTAACTATGGCTACACCTTC
cdr3_aa: CASSFRDRVYLNYGYTF

j_call: TRBJ1-5
clone_size: -
d_call: -
cdr3_length: 15
v_call: TRBV6-1
cdr3_nt: TGTGCCAGCAGTGTCTATCCAGGGAGCAATCAGCCCCAGCATTTT
cdr3_aa: CASSVYPGSNQPQHF

j_call: TRBJ2-7
clone_size: -
d_call: TRBD1
cdr3_length: 12
v_call: TRBV6-6
cdr3_nt: TGTGCCAGCAGTGACAGGGGCCACGAGCAGTACTTC
cdr3_aa: CASSDRGHEQYF

j_call: TRBJ1-5
clone_size: few
d_call: TRBD1
cdr3_length: 15
v_call: TRBV2
cdr3_nt: TGTGCCAGCACTGGGACAGCAAATAGCAATCAGCCCCAGCATTTT
cdr3_aa: CASTGTANSNQPQHF

j_call: TRBJ1-4
clone_size: -
d_call: TRBD1
cdr3_length: 16
v_call: TRBV18
cdr3_nt: TGTGCCAGCTCACCAAGTCGGACAGGGGATAATGAAAAACTGTTTTTT
cdr3_aa: CASSPSRTGDNEKLFF

j_call: TRBJ2-7
clone_size: few
d_call: -
cdr3_length: 12
v_call: TRBV6-5
cdr3_nt: TGTGCCAGCAGACCAGGGACCTACGAGCAGTACTTC
cdr3_aa: CASRPGTYEQYF

j_call: TRBJ2-7
clone_size: -
d_call: TRBD2
cdr3_length: 19
v_call: TRBV7-9
cdr3_nt: TGTGCCAGCAGCTTAGTGGGACTAGCCCGCCGAACTAGCTCCTACGAGCAGTACTTC
cdr3_aa: CASSLVGLARRTSSYEQYF

j_call: TRBJ2-1
clone_size: -
d_call: TRBD1
cdr3_length: 15
v_call: TRBV5-4
cdr3_nt: TGTGCCAGCAGCGCTACAGGGGGCGCCTACAATGAGCAGTTCTTC
cdr3_aa: CASSATGGAYNEQFF

j_call: TRBJ2-1
clone_size: -
d_call: -
cdr3_length: 12
v_call: TRBV11-3
cdr3_nt: TGTGCCAGCAGCTTAAGGGAGGATGAGCAGTTCTTC
cdr3_aa: CASSLREDEQFF

j_call: TRBJ2-7
clone_size: -
d_call: -
cdr3_length: 15
v_call: TRBV7-9
cdr3_nt: TGTGCCAGCGCTGAGAGGGCGGCTTACTCCTACGAGCAGTACTTC
cdr3_aa: CASAERAAYSYEQYF

j_call: TRBJ2-3
clone_size: once
d_call: -
cdr3_length: 15
v_call: TRBV5-4
cdr3_nt: TGTGCCAGCAGCTTGGGGTCCGGCAGCACAGATACGCAGTATTTT
cdr3_aa: CASSLGSGSTDTQYF

j_call: TRBJ1-1
clone_size: -
d_call: -
cdr3_length: 14
v_call: TRBV6-5
cdr3_nt: TGTGCCAGCAGACTCGACAGACTGGCGGCTGAAGCTTTCTTT
cdr3_aa: CASRLDRLAAEAFF

j_call: TRBJ1-2
clone_size: -
d_call: -
cdr3_length: 13
v_call: TRBV28
cdr3_nt: TGTGCCAGCACTGACAGAGCTAACTATGGCTACACCTTC
cdr3_aa: CASTDRANYGYTF

j_call: TRBJ2-5
clone_size: -
d_call: -
cdr3_length: 14
v_call: TRBV9
cdr3_nt: TGTGCCAGCAGCGTTGGGGGGGCGCGGGAGACCCAGTACTTC
cdr3_aa: CASSVGGARETQYF

j_call: TRBJ1-1
clone_size: once
d_call: -
cdr3_length: 15
v_call: TRBV5-1
cdr3_nt: TGCGCCAGCAGCTTGGCCACCAGGGTGAACACTGAAGCTTTCTTT
cdr3_aa: CASSLATRVNTEAFF

j_call: TRBJ2-3
clone_size: -
d_call: -
cdr3_length: 15
v_call: TRBV19
cdr3_nt: TGTGCCAGTAGTTTTGGGACACGTACCACAGATACGCAGTATTTT
cdr3_aa: CASSFGTRTTDTQYF

j_call: TRBJ1-6
clone_size: -
d_call: -
cdr3_length: 16
v_call: TRBV30
cdr3_nt: TGTGCCTGGAGTGTAGCTGGCGCCGGGCGGTATTCACCCCTCCACTTT
cdr3_aa: CAWSVAGAGRYSPLHF

j_call: TRBJ2-1
clone_size: few
d_call: TRBD2
cdr3_length: 15
v_call: TRBV19
cdr3_nt: TGTGCCAGTAGTATAAGCGGGAGTAGGGGCAATGAGCAGTTCTTC
cdr3_aa: CASSISGSRGNEQFF

j_call: TRBJ2-7
clone_size: -
d_call: -
cdr3_length: 11
v_call: TRBV6-6
cdr3_nt: TGTGCCAGCAGCCCCGGGAGCGAGCAGTACTTC
cdr3_aa: CASSPGSEQYF

j_call: TRBJ2-7
clone_size: -
d_call: -
cdr3_length: 15
v_call: TRBV11-2
cdr3_nt: TGTGCCAGCAGCTTAGAAGGTGGGAGGCCTCCCGAGCAGTACTTC
cdr3_aa: CASSLEGGRPPEQYF

j_call: TRBJ2-1
clone_size: -
d_call: TRBD2
cdr3_length: 18
v_call: TRBV9
cdr3_nt: TGTGCCAGCAGCGTAGGCTTGACGGCGGGAGCTTCCTACAATGAGCAGTTCTTC
cdr3_aa: CASSVGLTAGASYNEQFF

j_call: TRBJ1-4
clone_size: -
d_call: TRBD1
cdr3_length: 16
v_call: TRBV6-5
cdr3_nt: TGTGCCAGCAGTTACTCGTACAGGGGGAGGAATGAAAAACTGTTTTTT
cdr3_aa: CASSYSYRGRNEKLFF